This T cell receptor beta chain emerged from a study of CD8 T cells in Susac syndrome. CDR3 length: 17 residues. Germline V gene lookup returns CDR1 SNHLY and CDR2 FYNNEI. Trimming left V 5 bases short and J 5 bases short, with 22 bases between. General study findings and limits: The study conceded that relatively few individuals underwent its TCR sequencing and HLA analysis. Expansion of clones was not seen in the CD4+ T cell repertoires of Susac syndrome.

This clonotype was found once. Its antigen is currently unknown. Patients with Susac syndrome showed fulfilment of recently defined diagnostic criteria for definite or probable disease. Random hexamers served to reverse transcribe roughly 0.45 to 1 ug RNA. MiXCR, applied by TCRdb to the immunoSEQ multiplex PCR reads, yields one record per CDR3 protein. Altogether some 160,000 distinct CDR3 sequences are present, roughly 92% being singletons, with the ten largest covering 0.095% to 0.13%. This TCR derives from a human donor with Susac syndrome. This rearrangement joins TRBV2 to TRBJ2-1; D possibly uses TRBD1 or TRBD2 (6 bases each). Sequencing was carried out using CD4+ T cells from PBMCs. The CDR3 loop reads CASSRRGNQGVNNEQFF. Written as DNA, the CDR3 is TGTGCCAGCAGTCGGAGGGGGAACCAAGGGGTTAACAATGAGCAGTTCTTC.